A selection of T cell receptor beta chains follows, all from one sample in a study of blood T cell repertoires in COVID-19. Produced via immunoSEQ multiplex PCR; TCRdb's table is partial and in-frame only. The sample records some 96,000 clones, about 84% being singletons. The sequencing input was peripheral blood. The origin of the receptors is a human donor in a cohort sampled during active COVID-19. The CDR3 runs from the conserved cysteine through the conserved F or W. A D gene is named only where the DNA matches it firmly. The size of a clone is reported for some rows only, either as once, few or many, or as a class for expanded clones.

d_call: -; v_call: TRBV19; j_call: TRBJ2-6; cdr3_length: 15; clone_size: few; cdr3_nt: TGTGCCAGTAGGAGACAGACTTGGGGGGCCAACGTCCTGACTTTC; cdr3_aa: CASRRQTWGANVLTF
d_call: -; v_call: TRBV6-2/TRBV6-3; j_call: TRBJ2-2; cdr3_length: 14; clone_size: few; cdr3_nt: TGTGCCAGCAGTTACTCGTTGAGAACCGGGGAGCTGTTTTTT; cdr3_aa: CASSYSLRTGELFF
d_call: TRBD1; v_call: TRBV3-1/TRBV3-2; j_call: TRBJ1-4; cdr3_length: 15; clone_size: -; cdr3_nt: TGTGCCAGCAGCCAAGTGACAGGGGTGAATGAAAAACTGTTTTTT; cdr3_aa: CASSQVTGVNEKLFF
d_call: -; v_call: TRBV10-3; j_call: TRBJ1-4; cdr3_length: 14; clone_size: -; cdr3_nt: TGTGCCATCAGCACGACAATCACTAATGAAAAACTGTTTTTT; cdr3_aa: CAISTTITNEKLFF
d_call: TRBD2; v_call: TRBV9; j_call: TRBJ2-5; cdr3_length: 15; clone_size: once; cdr3_nt: TGTGCCAGCAGCGTAGCCGCGGGAGCTCAAGAGACCCAGTACTTC; cdr3_aa: CASSVAAGAQETQYF
d_call: TRBD1; v_call: TRBV5-6; j_call: TRBJ1-2; cdr3_length: 18; clone_size: -; cdr3_nt: TGTGCCAGCAGCCCACAGACAGGGGTCACGAGCGCTCGCTATGGCTACACCTTC; cdr3_aa: CASSPQTGVTSARYGYTF
d_call: TRBD2; v_call: TRBV2; j_call: TRBJ2-3; cdr3_length: 14; clone_size: -; cdr3_nt: TGTGCCAGCAGTGCGGATAGCGGGGCAGATACGCAGTATTTT; cdr3_aa: CASSADSGADTQYF
d_call: TRBD1; v_call: TRBV5-1; j_call: TRBJ2-3; cdr3_length: 15; clone_size: -; cdr3_nt: TGCGCCAGCAGCCCACCGACAGGGGGCACAGATACGCAGTATTTT; cdr3_aa: CASSPPTGGTDTQYF
d_call: -; v_call: TRBV11-2; j_call: TRBJ2-7; cdr3_length: 15; clone_size: -; cdr3_nt: TGTGCCAGCAGCCCCGGACTTTCAACCAACTACGAGCAGTACTTC; cdr3_aa: CASSPGLSTNYEQYF
d_call: TRBD1; v_call: TRBV11-2; j_call: TRBJ2-2; cdr3_length: 15; clone_size: -; cdr3_nt: TGTGCCAGCAGCTTAATCTCGAGGGGGCATGGGGAGCTGTTTTTT; cdr3_aa: CASSLISRGHGELFF
d_call: -; v_call: TRBV10-3; j_call: TRBJ1-1; cdr3_length: 13; clone_size: -; cdr3_nt: TGTGCCATCAATGGCAATTCGAACACTGAAGCTTTCTTT; cdr3_aa: CAINGNSNTEAFF
d_call: -; v_call: TRBV7-9; j_call: TRBJ1-2; cdr3_length: 13; clone_size: -; cdr3_nt: TGTGCCAGCAGCCCTGCGGTGGCTTATGGCTACACCTTC; cdr3_aa: CASSPAVAYGYTF
d_call: TRBD1; v_call: TRBV9; j_call: TRBJ2-1; cdr3_length: 14; clone_size: -; cdr3_nt: TGTGCCAGCAGCGTCAGGGGGCATGCGGATGAGCAGTTCTTC; cdr3_aa: CASSVRGHADEQFF
d_call: TRBD1; v_call: TRBV7-9; j_call: TRBJ1-5; cdr3_length: 15; clone_size: -; cdr3_nt: TGTGCCAGCAGCCCCGGGACAGGGGGTTTTCAGCCCCAGCATTTT; cdr3_aa: CASSPGTGGFQPQHF
d_call: -; v_call: TRBV5-1; j_call: TRBJ2-3; cdr3_length: 14; clone_size: -; cdr3_nt: TGCGCCAGCAGCTTAGGGCTAGCGACAGATACGCAGTATTTT; cdr3_aa: CASSLGLATDTQYF
d_call: TRBD1; v_call: TRBV10-3; j_call: TRBJ1-3; cdr3_length: 13; clone_size: -; cdr3_nt: TGTGCCGCCGGGACAGTGGCTGGAAACACCATATATTTT; cdr3_aa: CAAGTVAGNTIYF
d_call: TRBD1; v_call: TRBV7-2; j_call: TRBJ1-2; cdr3_length: 15; clone_size: -; cdr3_nt: TGTGCCAGCAGCTTAGTGGGGACAGGGACATATGACTACACCTTC; cdr3_aa: CASSLVGTGTYDYTF
d_call: TRBD2; v_call: TRBV9; j_call: TRBJ2-2; cdr3_length: 17; clone_size: -; cdr3_nt: TGTGCCAGCAGCCCCCCGAGGAGCGGGAGGAACACCGGGGAGCTGTTTTTT; cdr3_aa: CASSPPRSGRNTGELFF
d_call: -; v_call: TRBV19; j_call: TRBJ1-5; cdr3_length: 15; clone_size: -; cdr3_nt: TGTGCCAGTAGTATGCCCAGGCACAACAATCAGCCCCAGCATTTT; cdr3_aa: CASSMPRHNNQPQHF
d_call: -; v_call: TRBV2; j_call: TRBJ2-7; cdr3_length: 12; clone_size: -; cdr3_nt: TGTGCCAGCCGTCCAGAACCCTACGAGCAGTACTTC; cdr3_aa: CASRPEPYEQYF